The sequence of this T cell receptor beta chain was determined in a study of T cells in localized non-small cell lung cancer. Study findings and constraints: Adjacent lung had a median around 60 of the 100 largest tumor clones. A raised T cell density in blood coincided with lengthier overall survival. Of the tissues analyzed, uninvolved adjacent lung showed maximal T cell clonality, greater than tumor. It remains possible that heterogeneity exists, since only one tumor region was sequenced.

Generated by immunoSEQ multiplex PCR, the TCRdb table keeps only in-frame clones and is missing some. In the table there are 45,000 to 60,000 clones, about 80% of which are singletons. This CDR3 is built from 16 residues. Trimming at V came to 2 bases and at J to 0 bases, leaving 3 bases not matched to a gene. Concerning this clone itself: Antigen unknown.

The chain is built from TRBV23-1 and TRBJ2-2, with 7 nucleotides matching TRBD1. TRBV23-1 is designated an ORF whose function remains uncertain. This receptor was taken from a female donor older than 55 with stage II squamous cell lung carcinoma. The sample consisted of peripheral blood, taken before any cancer treatment. CDR3 loop: CASSQRDRANTGELFF. In nucleotides, the CDR3 is TGCGCCAGCAGTCAACGGGACAGAGCGAACACCGGGGAGCTGTTTTTT.